The entry below describes one TCR beta chain. The antigen is undetermined. The data derive from a study of Tregs in tolerant kidney transplant recipients. Overall study results and limits: Activated donor B cell expansion appeared to reveal the most relevant donor-specific TCRbeta repertoire.

CDR1 is MNHNY and CDR2 is SVGAGI in the germline V gene (reference sequence). V lost 5 bases to trimming and J lost 1 base; unmatched junction nucleotides: 6. CDR3 length: 15 amino acids. The method was immunoSEQ multiplex PCR; TCRdb's version includes in-frame clones alone and lacks a portion of them. The sample contains about 240,000 clones, approximately 83% of which appear only once. CD4+CD25+CD127- Tregs, CD4+CD25- non-Tregs, CD4 and CD8 cells were sorted. This TCR was sampled from a human donor in good health. The chain employs TRBV6-6 and TRBJ2-7; 9 nucleotides match TRBD2. The source material was CD4+ T cells from blood. Here the CDR3 reads CASSLKTSGSYEQYF. The CDR3 DNA is TGTGCCAGCAGTCTAAAGACTAGCGGTTCCTACGAGCAGTACTTC.